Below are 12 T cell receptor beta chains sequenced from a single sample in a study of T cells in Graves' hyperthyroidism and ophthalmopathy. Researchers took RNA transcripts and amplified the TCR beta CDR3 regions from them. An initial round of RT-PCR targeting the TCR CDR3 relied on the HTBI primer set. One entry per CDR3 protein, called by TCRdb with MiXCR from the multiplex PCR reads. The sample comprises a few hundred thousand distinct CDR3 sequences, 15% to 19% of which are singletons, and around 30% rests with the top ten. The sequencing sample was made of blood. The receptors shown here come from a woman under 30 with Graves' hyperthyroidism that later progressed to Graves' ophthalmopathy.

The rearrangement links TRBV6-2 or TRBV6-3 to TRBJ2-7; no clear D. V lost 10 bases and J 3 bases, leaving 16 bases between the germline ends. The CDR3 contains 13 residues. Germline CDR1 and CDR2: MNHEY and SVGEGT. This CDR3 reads CATAPGPHYEQYF. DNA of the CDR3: TGTGCCACCGCCCCAGGACCTCACTACGAGCAGTACTTC.

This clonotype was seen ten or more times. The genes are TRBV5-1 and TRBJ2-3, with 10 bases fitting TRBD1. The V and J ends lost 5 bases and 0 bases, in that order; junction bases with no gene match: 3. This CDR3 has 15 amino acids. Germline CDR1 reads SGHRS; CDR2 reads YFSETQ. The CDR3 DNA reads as TGCGCCAGCAGTAAGGACAGGGGGAGCACAGATACGCAGTATTTT. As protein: CASSKDRGSTDTQYF.

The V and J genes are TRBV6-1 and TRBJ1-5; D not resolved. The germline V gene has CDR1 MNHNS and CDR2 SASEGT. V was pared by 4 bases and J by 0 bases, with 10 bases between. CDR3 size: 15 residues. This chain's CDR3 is CASSVAGTSNQPQHF. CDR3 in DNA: TGTGCCAGCAGTGTGGCAGGTACTAGCAATCAGCCCCAGCATTTT.

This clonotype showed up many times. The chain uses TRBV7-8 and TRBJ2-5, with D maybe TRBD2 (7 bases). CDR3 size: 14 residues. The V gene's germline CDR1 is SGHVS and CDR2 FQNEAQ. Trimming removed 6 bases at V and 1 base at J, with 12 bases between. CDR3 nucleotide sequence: TGTGCCAGCAGGAGGGGGGAGGGCCAAGAGACCCAGTACTTC. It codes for CASRRGEGQETQYF.

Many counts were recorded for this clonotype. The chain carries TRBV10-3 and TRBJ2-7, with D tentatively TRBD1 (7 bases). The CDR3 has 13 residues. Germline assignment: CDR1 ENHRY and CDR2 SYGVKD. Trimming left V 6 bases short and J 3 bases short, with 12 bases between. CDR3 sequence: CAIRGGGGYEQYF. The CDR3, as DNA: TGTGCCATCAGAGGAGGGGGCGGCTACGAGCAGTACTTC.

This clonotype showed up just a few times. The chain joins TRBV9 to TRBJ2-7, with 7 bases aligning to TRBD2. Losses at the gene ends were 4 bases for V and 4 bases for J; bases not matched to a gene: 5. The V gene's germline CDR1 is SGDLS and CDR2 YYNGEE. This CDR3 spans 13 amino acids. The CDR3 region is CASSSSGLYEQYF. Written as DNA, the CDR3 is TGTGCCAGCAGCTCTAGCGGACTATACGAGCAGTACTTC.

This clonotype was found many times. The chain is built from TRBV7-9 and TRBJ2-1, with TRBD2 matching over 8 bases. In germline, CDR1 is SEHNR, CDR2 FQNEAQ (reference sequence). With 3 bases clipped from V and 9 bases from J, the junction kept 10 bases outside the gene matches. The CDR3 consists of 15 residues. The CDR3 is CASSFRPAGAIEQFF. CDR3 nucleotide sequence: TGTGCCAGCAGCTTTCGACCAGCGGGAGCAATTGAGCAGTTCTTC.

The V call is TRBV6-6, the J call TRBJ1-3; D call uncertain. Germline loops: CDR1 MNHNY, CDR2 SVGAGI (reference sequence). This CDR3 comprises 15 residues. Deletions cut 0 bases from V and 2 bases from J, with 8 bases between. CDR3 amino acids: CASSYSEGPGNTIYF. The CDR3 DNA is TGTGCCAGCAGTTACTCGGAAGGTCCTGGAAACACCATATATTTT.

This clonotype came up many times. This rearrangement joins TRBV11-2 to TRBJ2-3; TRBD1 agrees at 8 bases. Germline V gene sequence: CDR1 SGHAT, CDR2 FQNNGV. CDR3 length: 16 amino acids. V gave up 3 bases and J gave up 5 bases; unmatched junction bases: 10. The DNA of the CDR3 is TGTGCCAGCAGCTTCCGAGCCAGGGGGCTGAGAGATACGCAGTATTTT. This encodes CASSFRARGLRDTQYF.

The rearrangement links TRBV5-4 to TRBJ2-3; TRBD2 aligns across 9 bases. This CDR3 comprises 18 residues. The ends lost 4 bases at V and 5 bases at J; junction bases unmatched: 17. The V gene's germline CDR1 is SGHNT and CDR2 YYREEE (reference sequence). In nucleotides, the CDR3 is TGTGCCAGCAGCCTTCCCTCGGGCGGGACTAGCCTTCGAGATACGCAGTATTTT. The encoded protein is CASSLPSGGTSLRDTQYF. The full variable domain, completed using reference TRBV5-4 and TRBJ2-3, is ETGVTQSPTHLIKTRGQQVTLRCSSQSGHNTVSWYQQALGQGPQFIFQYYREEENGRGNFPPRFSGLQFPNYSSELNVNALELDDSALYLCASSLPSGGTSLRDTQYFGPGTRLTVL.

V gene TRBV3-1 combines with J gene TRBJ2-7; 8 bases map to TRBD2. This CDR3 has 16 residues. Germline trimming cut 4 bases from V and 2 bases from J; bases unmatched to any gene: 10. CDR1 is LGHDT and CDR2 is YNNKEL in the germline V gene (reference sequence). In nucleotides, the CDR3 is TGTGCCAGCAGCCGATTACCGGGACTAGAGACCTACGAGCAGTACTTC. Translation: CASSRLPGLETYEQYF.

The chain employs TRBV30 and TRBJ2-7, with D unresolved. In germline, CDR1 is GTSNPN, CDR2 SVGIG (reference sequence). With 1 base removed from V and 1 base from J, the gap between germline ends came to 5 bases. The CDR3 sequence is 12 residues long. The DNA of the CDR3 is TGTGCCTGGAGTGGGGCATCCTACGAGCAGTACTTC. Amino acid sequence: CAWSGASYEQYF.